This T cell receptor beta chain was profiled in a study of T cell repertoires in cytomegalovirus infection. Study background: Matching HLA type, along with CMV infection, was indicated by public TCR beta signatures.

Using its own MiXCR run on the reads, TCRdb lists one record per CDR3 protein. The sample consists of about 160,000 distinct CDR3 sequences, approximately 17% of them appearing once. In germline, CDR1 is MNHNS, CDR2 SASEGT. The length of the CDR3 is 14 residues. V shed 4 bases and J shed 4 bases, with 11 bases lying between them. The source material was CD8+ T cells from PBMCs. This TCR was sampled from a human donor in good health (CMV status not recorded). Some clones in this sample may be carry-over from other donors' samples. The chain employs TRBV6-1 and TRBJ2-1; D may match TRBD1 or TRBD2 (5 bases each). DNA for the CDR3: TGTGCCAGCAGTGGAGGGGTGGGATACAATGAGCAGTTCTTC. This encodes CASSGGVGYNEQFF.